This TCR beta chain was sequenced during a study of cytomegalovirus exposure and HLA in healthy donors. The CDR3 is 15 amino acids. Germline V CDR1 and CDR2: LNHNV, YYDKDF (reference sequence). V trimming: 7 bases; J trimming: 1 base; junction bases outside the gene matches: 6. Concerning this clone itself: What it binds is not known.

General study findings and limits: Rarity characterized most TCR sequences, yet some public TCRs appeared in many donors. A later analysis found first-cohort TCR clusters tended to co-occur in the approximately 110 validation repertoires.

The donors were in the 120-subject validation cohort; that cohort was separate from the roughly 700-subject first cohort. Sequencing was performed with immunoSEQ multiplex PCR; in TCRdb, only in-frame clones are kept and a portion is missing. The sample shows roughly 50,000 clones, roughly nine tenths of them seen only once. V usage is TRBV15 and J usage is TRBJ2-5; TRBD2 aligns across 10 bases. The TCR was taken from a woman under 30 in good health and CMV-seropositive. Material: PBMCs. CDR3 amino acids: CATNPAGGIQETQYF. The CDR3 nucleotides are TGTGCCACCAACCCAGCGGGGGGGATCCAAGAGACCCAGTACTTC.